The 22 T cell receptor beta chains in this list originate from one sample, sequenced in a study of cytomegalovirus exposure and HLA in healthy donors. PCR amplification relied on 60 Vbeta primers (plus 13 Jbeta primers). Here immunoSEQ multiplex PCR was the method, and the copy in TCRdb shows in-frame clones only, minus some. The sample shows 150,000 to 200,000 clones, roughly 8.7% of them seen only once. Sequencing used PBMCs. These receptors were taken from a woman younger than 45 in good health and CMV-seropositive.

The genes are TRBV9 and TRBJ1-5, with 8 nucleotides matching TRBD1. The CDR3 contains 15 residues. Germline V gene data show CDR1 as SGDLS and CDR2 as YYNGEE. After removal of 3 bases from V and 4 bases from J, the junction contained 6 bases not matched to a gene. The CDR3, as DNA: TGTGCCAGCAGCGCAGGGACAGGTACTAATCAGCCCCAGCATTTT. Residues: CASSAGTGTNQPQHF. Complete variable domain (other parts from reference TRBV9 and TRBJ1-5): DSGVTQTPKHLITATGQRVTLRCSPRSGDLSVYWYQQSLDQGLQFLIQYYNGEERAKGNILERFSAQQFPDLHSELNLSSLELGDSALYFCASSAGTGTNQPQHFGDGTRLSIL.

The chain's CDR3 is CASRIYGGYEQYF. The CDR3, as DNA: TGCGCCAGTCGAATTTACGGCGGGTACGAGCAGTACTTC. V usage is TRBV5-1 and J usage is TRBJ2-7; D might be TRBD2 (5 bases). Trimming pared 8 bases from V and 4 bases from J, leaving 16 bases between. CDR3 length equals 13 residues. Germline values: CDR1 SGHRS, CDR2 YFSETQ.

The chain links TRBV6-5 to TRBJ2-7, with TRBD2 matching 7 bases. In germline, CDR1 is MNHEY, CDR2 SVGAGI. CDR3 length: 14 residues. V shed 0 bases and J 6 bases; nucleotides not matched to a gene: 5. DNA for the CDR3: TGTGCCAGCAGTTACTCGGGGGAGGGGAGCGAGCAGTACTTC. It translates to CASSYSGEGSEQYF.

The V gene is TRBV21-1, the J gene TRBJ2-7; the table's TRBD2 call for D was not verified on the DNA. TRBV21-1 is annotated as a pseudogene. CDR3 length equals 16 residues. The CDR3 spells CASSTRLLAGVYEQYF. In DNA form, the CDR3 reads TGTGCCAGCAGCACACGATTACTAGCGGGGGTCTACGAGCAGTACTTC.

The sample holds a few counts of this clone. The chain links TRBV7-9 to TRBJ2-1; 9 bases are shared with TRBD1. CDR3 length equals 16 residues. Germline lookup yields CDR1 SEHNR and CDR2 FQNEAQ (reference sequence). Trimming removed 5 bases from V and 6 bases from J; junction bases left unmatched: 11. As DNA, the CDR3 is TGTGCCAGCAGCCCAGAGTTAGGGACAGGGTGCAATGAGCAGTTCTTC. Translated, it gives CASSPELGTGCNEQFF.

In this sample, this clone turned up a few times. The V call is TRBV9, the J call TRBJ2-2; D is possibly TRBD1 (8 bases). Germline lookup yields CDR1 SGDLS and CDR2 YYNGEE. Trimming took 0 bases from V and 1 from J, leaving 13 bases between them. The CDR3 runs to 17 residues. DNA for the CDR3: TGTGCCAGCAGCGTAGCTACAGGGGGGGGGAACACCGGGGAGCTGTTTTTT. This translates into CASSVATGGGNTGELFF.

This sequence joins TRBV30 and TRBJ2-7; 9 nucleotides match TRBD2. With V trimmed by 3 bases and J by 0 bases, 9 bases remained unmatched. The CDR3 is 16 residues long. Germline CDR1 is GTSNPN and CDR2 is SVGIG (reference sequence). CDR3: CAWSLSPGLASYEQYF. CDR3 nucleotides: TGTGCCTGGAGCCTTTCGCCGGGACTAGCCTCCTACGAGCAGTACTTC.

This clone was seen a handful of times. This chain joins TRBV6-1 and TRBJ2-7; 10 nucleotides agree with TRBD2. This CDR3 contains 14 residues. CDR1 is MNHNS, CDR2 SASEGT, per germline. J was trimmed by 4 bases and V by 6 bases; bases with no gene match: 6. CDR3 sequence (DNA): TGTGCCAGCAGCCCAGCGGGAGGGCCATACGAGCAGTACTTC. It codes for CASSPAGGPYEQYF.

The rearrangement uses TRBV19 and TRBJ1-2; 7 positions match TRBD1. Per the germline V gene, CDR1 is LNHDA and CDR2 is SQIVND (reference sequence). This CDR3 has 16 amino acids. J gave up 7 bases and V 7 bases, and 18 bases lay outside the gene matches. The CDR3 region is CASTVTGRYRVAGYTF. In nucleotides, the CDR3 is TGTGCCAGTACTGTGACAGGGCGGTACCGTGTGGCTGGCTACACCTTC.

The V and J genes are TRBV6-4 and TRBJ1-2; 7 nucleotides agree with TRBD1. The CDR3 runs to 13 residues. CDR1 is MRHNA and CDR2 is SNTAGT in the germline V gene. Trimming took 2 bases from V and 4 from J; bases not matched to a gene: 1. CDR3 in amino acids: CASSDGTVYGYTF. The CDR3 DNA reads as TGTGCCAGCAGTGACGGGACAGTCTATGGCTACACCTTC.

In this sample, this clone turned up a few times. This chain connects TRBV5-1 to TRBJ2-7; 9 positions agree with TRBD1. The CDR3 spans 15 residues. J lost 3 bases, V lost 0 bases, and 4 bases had no gene match. Per the germline V gene, CDR1 is SGHRS and CDR2 is YFSETQ. The CDR3 DNA follows: TGCGCCAGCAGCTTGGGGGACAGGGCAGTCTACGAGCAGTACTTC. Translating gives CASSLGDRAVYEQYF. Full variable domain (remainder filled in from reference TRBV5-1 and TRBJ2-7): KAGVTQTPRYLIKTRGQQVTLSCSPISGHRSVSWYQQTPGQGLQFLFEYFSETQRNKGNFPGRFSGRQFSNSRSEMNVSTLELGDSALYLCASSLGDRAVYEQYFGPGTRLTVT.

This clone has only a few counts. The chain uses TRBV4-1 and TRBJ2-5, with TRBD2 matching over 14 bases. From germline, CDR1 is MGHRA and CDR2 YSYEKL. CDR3 length equals 17 residues. V lost 2 bases, J lost 5 bases, and 7 bases stayed unmatched. The chain's CDR3 is CASSQLPGLAGVETQYF. In nucleotides, the CDR3 is TGCGCCAGCAGCCAACTCCCGGGACTAGCGGGAGTGGAGACCCAGTACTTC.

The CDR3 sequence is CASSPRQENTEAFF. DNA of the CDR3: TGTGCCAGCTCACCTAGGCAGGAGAACACTGAAGCTTTCTTT. The chain carries TRBV18 and TRBJ1-1; D ambiguous. In germline, CDR1 is KGHSH, CDR2 LQKENI. The V and J ends lost 3 bases and 1 base respectively, with 9 bases between them. CDR3 size: 14 residues. Full variable domain (rest looked up from reference TRBV18 and TRBJ1-1): NAGVMQNPRHLVRRRGQEARLRCSPMKGHSHVYWYRQLPEEGLKFMVYLQKENIIDESGMPKERFSAEFPKEGPSILRIQQVVRGDSAAYFCASSPRQENTEAFFGQGTRLTVV.

V usage is TRBV9 and J usage is TRBJ2-7; 10 nucleotides align to TRBD2. CDR1 SGDLS and CDR2 YYNGEE come from the germline V gene. Germline trimming cut 0 bases from V and 5 bases from J; bases unmatched to any gene: 5. The CDR3 is 15 residues long. The CDR3 DNA reads as TGTGCCAGCAGCGTAGGTCTAGCGGGAGTTGACGAGCAGTACTTC. Its translation: CASSVGLAGVDEQYF. Supplemented by reference TRBV9 and TRBJ2-7, the full variable domain reads DSGVTQTPKHLITATGQRVTLRCSPRSGDLSVYWYQQSLDQGLQFLIQYYNGEERAKGNILERFSAQQFPDLHSELNLSSLELGDSALYFCASSVGLAGVDEQYFGPGTRLTVT.

The chain carries TRBV28 and TRBJ2-7, with TRBD2 identical over 11 bases. V dropped 5 bases and J dropped 1; count of bases not matched to a gene: 4. This CDR3 region has 15 residues. The germline gives CDR1 MDHEN, CDR2 SYDVKM. The CDR3 sequence: CASSRGTSGSYEQYF. CDR3 coding DNA: TGTGCCAGCAGTCGGGGGACTAGCGGTTCCTACGAGCAGTACTTC.

The chain is built from TRBV7-2 and TRBJ1-2, with 10 bases matching TRBD1. The length of the CDR3 is 13 residues. The junction had 3 bases not matched to a gene; V was cut back by 4 bases and J by 7 bases. Germline V gives CDR1 SGHTA, CDR2 FQGNSA. CDR3 nucleotides: TGTGCCAGCAGCTGGACAGGGGGGTCTGGCTACACCTTC. Its translation: CASSWTGGSGYTF.

The chain has TRBV5-6 and TRBJ2-5; TRBD2 matches at 14 bases. This CDR3 region has 17 residues. J gave up 0 bases and V 4 bases, and 5 bases lay outside the gene matches. Germline V lookup: CDR1 SGHDT, CDR2 YYEEEE. The CDR3 sequence: CASSRLAGGPDQETQYF. DNA of the CDR3: TGTGCCAGCAGCCGACTAGCGGGAGGGCCGGACCAAGAGACCCAGTACTTC.

CDR3 protein: CAWRTGRNTEAFF. The CDR3, as DNA: TGTGCCTGGAGGACAGGAAGGAACACTGAAGCTTTCTTT. The genes are TRBV30 and TRBJ1-1, with D perhaps matching TRBD1 (6 bases). CDR3 length: 13 amino acids. Trimming took off 3 bases at V and 1 base at J, with 9 bases between the two ends. Germline lookup yields CDR1 GTSNPN and CDR2 SVGIG (reference sequence). The complete variable domain, with remaining parts taken from reference TRBV30 and TRBJ1-1, reads SQTIHQWPATLVQPVGSPLSLECTVEGTSNPNLYWYRQAAGRGLQLLFYSVGIGQISSEVPQNLSASRPQDRQFILSSKKLLLSDSGFYLCAWRTGRNTEAFFGQGTRLTVV.

This clone was seen more than once but under ten times. The rearrangement links TRBV2 to TRBJ2-7; 11 bases fit TRBD2. Germline V gene sequence: CDR1 SNHLY, CDR2 FYNNEI. Unmatched junction bases numbered 9, after V lost 2 bases and J lost 0 bases. This CDR3 is 18 amino acids long. The CDR3 reads CASSELELAGVSSYEQYF. For the CDR3, the DNA is TGTGCCAGCAGTGAATTAGAACTAGCGGGAGTGAGCTCCTACGAGCAGTACTTC.

This clone was seen only a few times. V gene TRBV28 combines with J gene TRBJ1-2; a possible D gene is TRBD1 (5 bases). This CDR3 comprises 14 residues. The ends were cut back, 3 bases at V and 4 bases at J, with 12 bases in the middle. The germline gives CDR1 MDHEN, CDR2 SYDVKM. CDR3 in DNA: TGTGCCAGCAGTTTCAGCAGGGATGCCTATGGCTACACCTTC. This codes for CASSFSRDAYGYTF.

This clone came up a few times. J is TRBJ2-1 and V is TRBV2; D gene uncertain. The CDR3 loop spans 11 amino acids. V lost 4 bases to trimming and J lost 10 bases, with 8 bases between them. The germline V gene encodes CDR1 SNHLY and CDR2 FYNNEI. CDR3 bases: TGTGCCAGCAGTGGGGCCCCGGAGCAGTTCTTC. It is translated as CASSGAPEQFF. Combining the CDR3 with reference TRBV2 and TRBJ2-1 gives the whole variable domain EPEVTQTPSHQVTQMGQEVILRCVPISNHLYFYWYRQILGQKVEFLVSFYNNEISEKSEIFDDQFSVERPDGSNFTLKIRSTKLEDSAMYFCASSGAPEQFFGPGTRLTVL.

CDR3 in amino acids: CASSLRSGDEQYF. In DNA form, the CDR3 reads TGTGCCAGCAGCTTGAGATCAGGGGACGAGCAGTACTTC. V gene TRBV7-9 combines with J gene TRBJ2-7; possibly TRBD1 for D (6 bases). V was cut by 3 bases and J by 5 bases, with 11 bases left in between. The CDR3 spans 13 residues. CDR1 is SEHNR, CDR2 FQNEAQ, per germline (reference sequence).